The 20 T cell receptor beta chains listed next were all sequenced from one sample in a study of blood T cell repertoires in COVID-19. Sequencing was performed with immunoSEQ multiplex PCR; in TCRdb, only in-frame clones are kept and a portion is missing. The sample records under 110,000 clones, 84% being singletons. Sequenced sample: peripheral blood. These receptors were obtained from a woman in her sixties with acute or convalescent COVID-19.

This clone has only a few counts. V usage is TRBV6-2 or TRBV6-3 and J usage is TRBJ2-7; D is perhaps TRBD1 (5 bases). The germline V gene has CDR1 MNHEY and CDR2 SVGEGT. The CDR3 is made up of 13 amino acids. Between the trimmed V and J ends, which lost 0 bases and 12 bases, there was a span of 15 bases. The CDR3 region has the DNA TGTGCCAGCAGTTACTCTCGTAACCTCACAGGGTACTTC. Encoded protein: CASSYSRNLTGYF.

The V call is TRBV5-1, the J call TRBJ1-2; D might be TRBD1 (5 bases). This CDR3 region has 14 residues. Germline V gene lookup returns CDR1 SGHRS and CDR2 YFSETQ. V shed 2 bases and J shed 3 bases, with 11 bases lying between them. CDR3 nucleotide sequence: TGCGCCAGCAGCTTAGGGGAGGATCACTATGGCTACACCTTC. Protein sequence: CASSLGEDHYGYTF.

The chain joins TRBV6-1 to TRBJ1-1; weak D call: TRBD1 (6 bases). The germline V gene has CDR1 MNHNS and CDR2 SASEGT. The CDR3 is 15 amino acids. V lost 2 bases and J lost 4, with 14 bases in between. CDR3 sequence (DNA): TGTGCCAGCAGTGAAAGTGGGGGCACGGGCACTGAAGCTTTCTTT. Translating gives CASSESGGTGTEAFF.

The chain joins TRBV15 to TRBJ1-1, with a tentative D call TRBD1 (5 bases). This CDR3 has 15 amino acids. Germline lookup yields CDR1 LNHNV and CDR2 YYDKDF (reference sequence). With 4 bases removed from V and 6 bases from J, the gap between germline ends came to 18 bases. The CDR3 sequence: CATSTSQGAGAEAFF. The CDR3 coding sequence is TGTGCCACCAGCACGTCCCAAGGGGCTGGCGCTGAAGCTTTCTTT.

The genes are TRBV30 and TRBJ2-1; TRBD2 agrees at 7 bases. Per the germline V gene, CDR1 is GTSNPN and CDR2 is SVGIG (reference sequence). CDR3 length: 18 residues. With 0 bases clipped from V and 6 bases from J, the junction kept 17 bases outside the gene matches. The CDR3 coding sequence is TGTGCCTGGAGTGTAATCGGTCTGGCGGGAGTCCCGGCCAATGAGCAGTTCTTC. This codes for CAWSVIGLAGVPANEQFF.

CDR3 nucleotides: TGTGCCAGCAGCAAATCCTGGGGGGGAAATCAGCCCCAGCATTTT. Translated: CASSKSWGGNQPQHF. The gene calls are TRBV7-8 and TRBJ1-5; tentatively, D is TRBD1 (5 bases). The CDR3 extends over 15 amino acids. V lost 5 bases and J 4 bases, leaving 15 bases between the germline ends. Germline V CDR1 and CDR2: SGHVS, FQNEAQ.

The rearrangement uses TRBV3-1 (or the pseudogene TRBV3-2) and TRBJ2-5; a possible D gene is TRBD2 (5 bases). Germline CDR1 LGHDT, CDR2 YNNKEL (reference sequence). V lost 0 bases, J lost 0 bases, and 8 bases lay in between. This CDR3 region has 15 residues. CDR3 coding DNA: TGTGCCAGCAGCCAAGAAGAAGCGGACCAAGAGACCCAGTACTTC. Amino acid sequence: CASSQEEADQETQYF.

The chain combines TRBV2 with TRBJ2-1; 8 positions agree with TRBD2. The CDR3 sequence is 14 residues long. Germline lookup yields CDR1 SNHLY and CDR2 FYNNEI. The junction had 5 bases not matched to a gene; V was cut back by 6 bases and J by 4 bases. The CDR3 region is CASRLIAGYNEQFF. CDR3 bases: TGTGCCAGCAGATTGATAGCGGGGTACAATGAGCAGTTCTTC.

The V and J genes are TRBV7-6 and TRBJ1-6; 8 positions match TRBD1. Germline V gene sequence: CDR1 SGHVS, CDR2 FNYEAQ. CDR3 size: 15 residues. Unmatched junction bases numbered 6, after V lost 2 bases and J lost 9 bases. Here the CDR3 reads CASSLNAGQASPLHF. Written as DNA, the CDR3 is TGTGCCAGCAGCTTAAACGCGGGACAGGCTTCACCCCTCCACTTT.

V and J are TRBV12-5 and TRBJ2-2; 13 nucleotides agree with TRBD2. V was pared by 3 bases and J by 7 bases, with 5 bases of the junction left unmatched. CDR1 is LGHNT and CDR2 is FRNRAP in the germline V gene. This CDR3 is 16 amino acids long. The CDR3 coding sequence is TGTGCTAGTGGTTTTGGGACTAGCGGGGCGATCGGGGAGCTGTTTTTT. It specifies CASGFGTSGAIGELFF.

This chain connects TRBV7-2 to TRBJ1-3; tentatively, D is TRBD1 (6 bases). V gave up 5 bases and J gave up 0 bases, with 14 bases separating them. Germline V lookup: CDR1 SGHTA, CDR2 FQGNSA. The CDR3 is 16 residues long. The CDR3 sequence is CASSRQAIVSGNTIYF. The CDR3 DNA reads as TGTGCCAGCAGCAGACAGGCCATTGTCTCTGGAAACACCATATATTTT.

CDR3 nucleotide sequence: TGTGCCAGCAGCGGCCAAGAGACCCAGTACTTC. This gives the protein CASSGQETQYF. V usage is TRBV2 and J usage is TRBJ2-5; D remains unclear. Germline lookup yields CDR1 SNHLY and CDR2 FYNNEI. With 6 bases removed from V and 1 base from J, the gap between germline ends came to 3 bases. The CDR3 spans 11 residues.

The V and J genes are TRBV7-9 and TRBJ2-1, with 11 bases that match TRBD2. V lost 3 bases and J lost 4; bases outside the gene matches: 2. CDR1 and CDR2 from the germline V gene are SEHNR and FQNEAQ (reference sequence). The CDR3 extends over 15 amino acids. CDR3 DNA sequence: TGTGCCAGCAGCTTCGGACTAGCGGGTTACAATGAGCAGTTCTTC. It yields the protein CASSFGLAGYNEQFF.

The chain joins TRBV18 to TRBJ1-3, with D hard to call. CDR3 size: 17 residues. V was clipped by 4 bases and J by 0 bases, with 16 bases between them. Per germline, CDR1 KGHSH and CDR2 LQKENI. CDR3: CASSQNLIPSSGNTIYF. CDR3 coding DNA: TGTGCCAGCTCACAAAACCTGATCCCGAGCTCTGGAAACACCATATATTTT.

This chain connects TRBV30 to TRBJ2-7, with D perhaps TRBD2 (6 bases). The CDR3 contains 11 residues. Germline V gives CDR1 GTSNPN, CDR2 SVGIG (reference sequence). This CDR3 is CARGTNYEQYF. Written as DNA, the CDR3 is TGTGCACGCGGGACCAACTACGAGCAGTACTTC.

CDR3 protein: CASSLSSGSPGELFF. The CDR3 nucleotides read TGCGCCAGCAGCTTAAGTAGCGGGAGCCCCGGGGAGCTGTTTTTT. The V and J genes are TRBV5-1 and TRBJ2-2, with TRBD2 identical over 9 bases. The CDR3 runs 15 residues. V was pared by 2 bases and J by 6 bases, with 5 bases of the junction left unmatched. Germline V gene sequence: CDR1 SGHRS, CDR2 YFSETQ.

This chain joins TRBV7-2 and TRBJ1-1; D is unclear. Germline loops: CDR1 SGHTA, CDR2 FQGNSA. V dropped 3 bases and J dropped 4 bases, with 12 bases sitting between them. This CDR3 has 14 residues. CDR3 sequence (DNA): TGTGCCAGCAGCTTGATAGGTGCGGGCACTGAAGCTTTCTTT. This gives the protein CASSLIGAGTEAFF.

This sequence joins TRBV5-1 and TRBJ1-1; 8 nucleotides agree with TRBD1. The germline gives CDR1 SGHRS, CDR2 YFSETQ. This CDR3 has 15 amino acids. J lost 6 bases, V lost 4 bases, and 11 bases had no gene match. CDR3 DNA: TGCGCCAGCAGCCCTGTACAGGGGGTGGGAGCTGAAGCTTTCTTT. It translates to CASSPVQGVGAEAFF.

CDR3 nucleotides: TGTGCCAGCAGTTACTCGACACTCCTCGTCTCCTACGAGCAGTACTTC. Translated: CASSYSTLLVSYEQYF. The chain joins TRBV6-5 to TRBJ2-7; D ambiguous. In germline, CDR1 is MNHEY, CDR2 SVGAGI. This CDR3 has 16 residues. V shed 0 bases and J shed 0 bases, with 12 bases lying between them.

The chain carries TRBV5-4 and TRBJ1-1, with 7 nucleotides matching TRBD1. The CDR3 covers 14 residues. The J segment lost 0 bases and the V segment lost 4 bases, leaving 3 bases of the junction unmatched. Germline V CDR1 and CDR2: SGHNT, YYREEE (reference sequence). CDR3 nucleotide sequence: TGTGCCAGCAGCACGGGACAGTTGAACACTGAAGCTTTCTTT. It is translated as CASSTGQLNTEAFF.